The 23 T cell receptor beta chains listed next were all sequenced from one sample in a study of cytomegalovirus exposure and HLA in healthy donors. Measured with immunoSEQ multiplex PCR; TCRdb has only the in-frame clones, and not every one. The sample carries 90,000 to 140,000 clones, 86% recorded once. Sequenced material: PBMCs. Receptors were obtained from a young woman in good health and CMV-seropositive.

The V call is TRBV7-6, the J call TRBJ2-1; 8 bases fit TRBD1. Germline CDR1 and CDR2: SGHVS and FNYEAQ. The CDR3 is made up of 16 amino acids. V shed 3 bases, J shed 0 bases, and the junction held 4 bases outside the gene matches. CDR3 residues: CASSFNRGSSYNEQFF. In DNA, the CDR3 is TGTGCCAGCAGCTTTAACAGGGGGAGCTCCTACAATGAGCAGTTCTTC.

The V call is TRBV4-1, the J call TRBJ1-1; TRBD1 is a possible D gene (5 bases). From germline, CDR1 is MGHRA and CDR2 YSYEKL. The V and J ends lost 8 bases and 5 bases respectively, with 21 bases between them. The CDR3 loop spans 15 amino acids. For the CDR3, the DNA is TGCGCCAGCTGCCTAACCTCCCGGGGGGGGACTGAAGCTTTCTTT. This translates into CASCLTSRGGTEAFF.

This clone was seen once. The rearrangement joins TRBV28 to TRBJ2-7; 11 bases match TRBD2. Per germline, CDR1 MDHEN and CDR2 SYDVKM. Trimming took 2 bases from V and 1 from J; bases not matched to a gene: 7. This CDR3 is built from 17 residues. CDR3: CASSLMLAGGGSYEQYF. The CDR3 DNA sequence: TGTGCCAGCAGTTTAATGCTAGCGGGAGGAGGTTCCTACGAGCAGTACTTC.

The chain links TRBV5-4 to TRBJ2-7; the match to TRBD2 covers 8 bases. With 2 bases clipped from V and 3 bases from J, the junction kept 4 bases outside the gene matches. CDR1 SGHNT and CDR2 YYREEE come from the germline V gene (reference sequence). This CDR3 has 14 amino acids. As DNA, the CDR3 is TGTGCCAGCAGCTTAGCGGGGGCGATCTACGAGCAGTACTTC. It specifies CASSLAGAIYEQYF.

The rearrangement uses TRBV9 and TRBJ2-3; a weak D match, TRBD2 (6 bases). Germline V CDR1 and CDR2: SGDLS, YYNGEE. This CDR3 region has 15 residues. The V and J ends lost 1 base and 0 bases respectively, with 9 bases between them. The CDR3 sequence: CASSVNAGSTDTQYF. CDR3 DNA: TGTGCCAGCAGCGTAAACGCGGGGAGCACAGATACGCAGTATTTT.

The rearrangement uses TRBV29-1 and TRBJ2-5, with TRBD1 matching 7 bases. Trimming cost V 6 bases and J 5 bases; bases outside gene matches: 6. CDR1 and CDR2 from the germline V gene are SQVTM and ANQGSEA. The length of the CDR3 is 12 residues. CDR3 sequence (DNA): TGCAGCGTGACAGGGCATGGGGAGACCCAGTACTTC. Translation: CSVTGHGETQYF.

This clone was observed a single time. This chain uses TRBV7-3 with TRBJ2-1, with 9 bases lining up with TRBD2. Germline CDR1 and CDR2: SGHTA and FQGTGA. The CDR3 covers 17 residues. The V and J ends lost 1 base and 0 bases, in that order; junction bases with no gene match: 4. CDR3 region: CASSLRGSGSSYNEQFF. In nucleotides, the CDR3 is TGTGCCAGCAGCTTAAGGGGTAGCGGGAGCTCCTACAATGAGCAGTTCTTC.

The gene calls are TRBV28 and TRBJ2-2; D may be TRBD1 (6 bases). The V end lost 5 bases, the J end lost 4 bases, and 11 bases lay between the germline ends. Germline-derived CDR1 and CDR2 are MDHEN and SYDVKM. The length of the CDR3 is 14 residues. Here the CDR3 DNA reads TGTGCCAGCAGTCGAGCGGACAGCACCGGGGAGCTGTTTTTT. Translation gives CASSRADSTGELFF.

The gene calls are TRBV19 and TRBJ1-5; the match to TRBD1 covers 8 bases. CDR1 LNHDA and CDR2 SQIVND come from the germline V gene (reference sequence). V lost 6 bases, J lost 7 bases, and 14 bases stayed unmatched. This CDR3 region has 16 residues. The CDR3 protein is CASREQGQGVNQPQHF. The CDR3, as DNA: TGTGCCAGTAGAGAACAAGGACAGGGTGTCAACCAGCCCCAGCATTTT. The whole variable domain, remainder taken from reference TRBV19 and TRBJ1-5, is DGGITQSPKYLFRKEGQNVTLSCEQNLNHDAMYWYRQDPGQGLRLIYYSQIVNDFQKGDIAEGYSVSREKKESFPLTVTSAQKNPTAFYLCASREQGQGVNQPQHFGDGTRLSIL.

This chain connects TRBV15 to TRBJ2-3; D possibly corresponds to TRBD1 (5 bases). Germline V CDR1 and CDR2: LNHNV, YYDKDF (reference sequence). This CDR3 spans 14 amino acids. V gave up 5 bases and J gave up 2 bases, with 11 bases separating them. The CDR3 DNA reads TGTGCCACCAGCGAAGGGGTGTTCACAGATACGCAGTATTTT. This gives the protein CATSEGVFTDTQYF.

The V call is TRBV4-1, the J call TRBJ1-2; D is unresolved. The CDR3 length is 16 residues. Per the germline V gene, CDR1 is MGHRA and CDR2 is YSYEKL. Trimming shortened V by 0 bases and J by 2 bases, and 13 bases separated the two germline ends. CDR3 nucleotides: TGCGCCAGCAGCCAAGATAGTGGCGGAGGGAACTATGGCTACACCTTC. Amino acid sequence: CASSQDSGGGNYGYTF.

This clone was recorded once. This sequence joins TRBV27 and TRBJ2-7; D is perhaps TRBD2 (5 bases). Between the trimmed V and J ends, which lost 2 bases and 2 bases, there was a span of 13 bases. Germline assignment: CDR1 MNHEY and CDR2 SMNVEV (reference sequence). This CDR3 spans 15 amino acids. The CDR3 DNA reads TGTGCCAGCAGTTTAACCCTCGAGGGCGCCTACGAGCAGTACTTC. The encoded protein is CASSLTLEGAYEQYF.

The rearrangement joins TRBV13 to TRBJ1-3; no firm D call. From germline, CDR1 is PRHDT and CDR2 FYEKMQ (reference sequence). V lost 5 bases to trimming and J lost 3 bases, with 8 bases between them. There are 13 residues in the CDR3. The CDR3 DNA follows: TGTGCCAGCAGCGTGGCAAATGGAAACACCATATATTTT. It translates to CASSVANGNTIYF.

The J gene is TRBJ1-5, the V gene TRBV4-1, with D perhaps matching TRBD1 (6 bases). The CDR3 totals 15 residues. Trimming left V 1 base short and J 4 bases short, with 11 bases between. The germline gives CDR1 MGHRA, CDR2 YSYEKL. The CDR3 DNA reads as TGCGCCAGCAGCCAAGTGGGCAGGGGAAATCAGCCCCAGCATTTT. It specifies CASSQVGRGNQPQHF.

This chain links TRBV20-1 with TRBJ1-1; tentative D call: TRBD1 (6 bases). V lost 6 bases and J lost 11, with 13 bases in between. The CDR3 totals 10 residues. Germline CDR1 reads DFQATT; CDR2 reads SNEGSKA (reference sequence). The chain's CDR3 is CSALTGRAFF. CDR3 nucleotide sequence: TGCAGTGCCCTGACAGGTCGGGCTTTCTTT.

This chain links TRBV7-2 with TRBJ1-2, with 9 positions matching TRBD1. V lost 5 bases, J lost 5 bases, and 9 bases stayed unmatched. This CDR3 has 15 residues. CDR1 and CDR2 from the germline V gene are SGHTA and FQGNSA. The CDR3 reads CASSPPGQGRYGYTF. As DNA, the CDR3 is TGTGCCAGCAGCCCCCCTGGACAGGGGAGGTATGGCTACACCTTC.

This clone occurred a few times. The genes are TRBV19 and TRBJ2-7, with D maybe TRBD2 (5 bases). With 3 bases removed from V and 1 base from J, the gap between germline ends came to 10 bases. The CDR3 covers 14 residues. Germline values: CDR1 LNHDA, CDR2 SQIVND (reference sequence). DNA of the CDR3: TGTGCCAGTAGTATGCGGGTAGGATCCTACGAGCAGTACTTC. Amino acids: CASSMRVGSYEQYF.

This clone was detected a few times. This CDR3 is CASSGPGGVAEAFF. Here the CDR3 DNA reads TGCGCCAGCAGTGGTCCGGGAGGGGTTGCTGAAGCTTTCTTT. The chain employs TRBV5-1 and TRBJ1-1; TRBD1 is a possible D gene (5 bases). The CDR3 spans 14 residues. Trimming stripped 5 bases from V and 6 bases from J, with 17 bases between. Germline CDR1 SGHRS, CDR2 YFSETQ. Full variable domain (missing parts from reference TRBV5-1 and TRBJ1-1): KAGVTQTPRYLIKTRGQQVTLSCSPISGHRSVSWYQQTPGQGLQFLFEYFSETQRNKGNFPGRFSGRQFSNSRSEMNVSTLELGDSALYLCASSGPGGVAEAFFGQGTRLTVV.

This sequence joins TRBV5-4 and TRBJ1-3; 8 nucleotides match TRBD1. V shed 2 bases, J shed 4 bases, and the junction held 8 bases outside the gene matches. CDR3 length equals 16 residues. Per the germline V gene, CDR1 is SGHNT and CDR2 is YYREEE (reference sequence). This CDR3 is CASSFRDGDRGNTIYF. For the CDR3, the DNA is TGTGCCAGCAGCTTTCGGGACGGGGACAGGGGAAACACCATATATTTT.

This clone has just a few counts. CDR3 sequence (DNA): TGTGCCAGCAGCCGGATTTTAGCGGAGTCCTGGGGGGAGACCCAGTACTTC. Its translation: CASSRILAESWGETQYF. The chain combines TRBV4-2 with TRBJ2-5, with D perhaps TRBD2 (6 bases). The CDR3 loop spans 17 amino acids. The V gene's germline CDR1 is LGHNA and CDR2 YNFKEQ. Trimming shortened V by 4 bases and J by 5 bases, and 23 bases separated the two germline ends.

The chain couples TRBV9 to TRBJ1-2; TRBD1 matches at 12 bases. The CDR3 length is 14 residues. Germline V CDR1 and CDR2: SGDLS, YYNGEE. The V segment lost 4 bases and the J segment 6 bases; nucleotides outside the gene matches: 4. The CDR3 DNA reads TGTGCCAGCAGCCCGGGGACAGGGGGCCATGGCTACACCTTC. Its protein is CASSPGTGGHGYTF.

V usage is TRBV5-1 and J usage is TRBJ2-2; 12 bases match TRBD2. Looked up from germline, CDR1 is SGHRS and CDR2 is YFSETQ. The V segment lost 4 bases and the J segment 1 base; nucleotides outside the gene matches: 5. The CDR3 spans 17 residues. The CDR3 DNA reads TGCGCCAGCAGCCCGCCGGGACTAGCGGGGAACACCGGGGAGCTGTTTTTT. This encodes CASSPPGLAGNTGELFF.

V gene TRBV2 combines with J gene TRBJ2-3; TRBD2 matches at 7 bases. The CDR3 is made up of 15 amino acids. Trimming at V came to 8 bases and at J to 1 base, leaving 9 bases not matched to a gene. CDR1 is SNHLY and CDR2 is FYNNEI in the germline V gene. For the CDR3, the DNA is TGTGCCAGCTGCTGGGGGGGAGTCGGCACAGATACGCAGTATTTT. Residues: CASCWGGVGTDTQYF. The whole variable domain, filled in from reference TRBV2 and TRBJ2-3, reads EPEVTQTPSHQVTQMGQEVILRCVPISNHLYFYWYRQILGQKVEFLVSFYNNEISEKSEIFDDQFSVERPDGSNFTLKIRSTKLEDSAMYFCASCWGGVGTDTQYFGPGTRLTVL.